This entry is about one T cell receptor beta chain. The antigen remains undetermined. This entry belongs to a study of vaccination effects on CD4 cells after COVID-19. Study at large: Sampling of a couple of convalescent patients took place 16 days and one week prior to vaccination.

Peptide-pool stimulation followed by sequencing identified expanded antigen-specific CD4+ clonotypes in the ViraFEST assay. Isolating CD4+ T cells followed more than 9 days of culture. By PCR, the person was confirmed to have had SARS-CoV-2 infection between March and December 2020. Wells of a few million PBMC each were grown with 8.5 to 10 IU/ml IL-2 and 9 to 10 ug/ml peptides. Produced via immunoSEQ multiplex PCR; TCRdb's table is partial and in-frame only. This sample carries 20,000 to 30,000 clones, about three quarters of them seen once, and the ten largest clones take around 19%. Regarding the study as a whole: Clones from infection and from vaccination both contracted markedly late after vaccination. New vaccine-induced clones dominated convalescents' post-vaccine spike-reactive clones.

The ends were cut back, 6 bases at V and 3 bases at J, with 15 bases in the middle. This CDR3 contains 14 residues. Germline lookup yields CDR1 SGHKS and CDR2 YYEKEE (reference sequence). The source was CD4+ T cells from PBMCs cultured with SARS-CoV-2 spike peptides, collected before COVID-19 vaccination. The clonotype originates from a human donor who had a prior SARS-CoV-2 infection. This rearrangement joins TRBV5-5 to TRBJ2-5; D tentatively reads TRBD1 or TRBD2 (5 bases each). In nucleotides, the CDR3 is TGTGCCAGCAACCGACAGACGAGGGAAGAGACCCAGTACTTC. Translated: CASNRQTREETQYF. Looking up the rest from reference TRBV5-5 and TRBJ2-5 gives the full variable domain: DAGVTQSPTHLIKTRGQQVTLRCSPISGHKSVSWYQQVLGQGPQFIFQYYEKEERGRGNFPDRFSARQFPNYSSELNVNALLLGDSALYLCASNRQTREETQYFGPGTRLLVL.